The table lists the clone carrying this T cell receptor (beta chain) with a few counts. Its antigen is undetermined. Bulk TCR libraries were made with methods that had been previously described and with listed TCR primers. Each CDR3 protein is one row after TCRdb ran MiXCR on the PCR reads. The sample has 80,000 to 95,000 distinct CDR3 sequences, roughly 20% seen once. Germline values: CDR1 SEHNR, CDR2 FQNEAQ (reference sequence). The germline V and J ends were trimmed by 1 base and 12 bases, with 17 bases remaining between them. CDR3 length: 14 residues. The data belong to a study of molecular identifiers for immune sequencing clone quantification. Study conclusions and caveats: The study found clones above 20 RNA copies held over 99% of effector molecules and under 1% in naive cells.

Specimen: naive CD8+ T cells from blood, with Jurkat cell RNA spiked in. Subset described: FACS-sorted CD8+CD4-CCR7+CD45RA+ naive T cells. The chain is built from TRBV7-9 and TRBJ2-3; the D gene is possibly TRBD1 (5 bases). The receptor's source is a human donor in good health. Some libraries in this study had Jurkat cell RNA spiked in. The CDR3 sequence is CASSLGGSTGTQYF. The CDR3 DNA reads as TGTGCCAGCAGCTTAGGGGGCAGCACAGGTACACAGTATTTT. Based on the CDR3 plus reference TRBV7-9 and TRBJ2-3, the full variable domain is DTGVSQNPRHKITKRGQNVTFRCDPISEHNRLYWYRQTLGQGPEFLTYFQNEAQLEKSRLLSDRFSAERPKGSFSTLEIQRTEQGDSAMYLCASSLGGSTGTQYFGPGTRLTVL.